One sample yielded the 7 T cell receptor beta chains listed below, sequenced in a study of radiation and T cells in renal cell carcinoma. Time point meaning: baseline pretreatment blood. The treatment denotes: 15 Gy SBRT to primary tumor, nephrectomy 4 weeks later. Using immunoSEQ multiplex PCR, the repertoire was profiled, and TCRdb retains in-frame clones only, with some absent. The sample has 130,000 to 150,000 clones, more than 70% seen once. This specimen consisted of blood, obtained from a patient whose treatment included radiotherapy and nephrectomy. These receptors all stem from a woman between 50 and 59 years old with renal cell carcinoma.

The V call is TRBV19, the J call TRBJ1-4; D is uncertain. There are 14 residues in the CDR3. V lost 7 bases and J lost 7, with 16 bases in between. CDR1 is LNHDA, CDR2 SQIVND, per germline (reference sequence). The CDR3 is CASKQLGGGEKLFF. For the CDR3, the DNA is TGTGCCAGTAAACAGCTCGGAGGTGGTGAAAAACTGTTTTTT.

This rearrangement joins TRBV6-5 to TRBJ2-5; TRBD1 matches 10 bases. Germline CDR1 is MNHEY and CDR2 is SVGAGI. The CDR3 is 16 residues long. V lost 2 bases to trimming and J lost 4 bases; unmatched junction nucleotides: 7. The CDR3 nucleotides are TGTGCCAGCAGTTACACCACCGGGACAGGGGCAGAGACCCAGTACTTC. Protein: CASSYTTGTGAETQYF.

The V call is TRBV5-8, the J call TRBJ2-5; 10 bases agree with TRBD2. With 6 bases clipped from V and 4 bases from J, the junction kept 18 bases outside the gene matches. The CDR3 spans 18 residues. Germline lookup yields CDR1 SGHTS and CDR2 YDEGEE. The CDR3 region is CASIPGLAKLPHPETQYF. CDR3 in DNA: TGTGCCAGCATCCCGGGACTAGCGAAGCTCCCCCACCCAGAGACCCAGTACTTC.

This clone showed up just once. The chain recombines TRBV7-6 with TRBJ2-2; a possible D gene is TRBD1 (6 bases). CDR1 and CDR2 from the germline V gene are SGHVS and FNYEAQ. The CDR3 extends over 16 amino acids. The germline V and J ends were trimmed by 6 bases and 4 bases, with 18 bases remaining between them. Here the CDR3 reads CASRPWGTLFTGELFF. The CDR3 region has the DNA TGTGCCAGCAGACCCTGGGGGACACTCTTCACCGGGGAGCTGTTTTTT. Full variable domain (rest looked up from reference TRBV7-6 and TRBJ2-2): GAGVSQSPRYKVTKRGQDVALRCDPISGHVSLYWYRQALGQGPEFLTYFNYEAQQDKSGLPNDRFSAERPEGSISTLTIQRTEQRDSAMYRCASRPWGTLFTGELFFGEGSRLTVL.

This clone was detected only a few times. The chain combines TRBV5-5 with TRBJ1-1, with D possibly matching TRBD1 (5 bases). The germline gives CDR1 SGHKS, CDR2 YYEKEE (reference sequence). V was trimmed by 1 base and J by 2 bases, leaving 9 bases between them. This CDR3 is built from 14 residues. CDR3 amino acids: CASSLKGTNTEAFF. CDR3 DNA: TGTGCCAGCAGCTTGAAAGGGACCAACACTGAAGCTTTCTTT.

The CDR3 nucleotides are TGTGCCTGGAGCTTGACAAGCCAAGGGGGTGGCTACACCTTC. Translation: CAWSLTSQGGGYTF. This chain connects TRBV30 to TRBJ1-2, with a possible D match to TRBD1 (6 bases). This CDR3 contains 14 residues. Germline values: CDR1 GTSNPN, CDR2 SVGIG (reference sequence). V lost 3 bases and J lost 7, with 18 bases in between.

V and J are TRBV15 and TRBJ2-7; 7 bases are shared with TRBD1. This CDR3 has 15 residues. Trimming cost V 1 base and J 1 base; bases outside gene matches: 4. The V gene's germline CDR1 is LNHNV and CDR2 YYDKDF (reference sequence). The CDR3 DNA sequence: TGTGCCACCAGCAGAGCACAGGGGCTATCCTACGAGCAGTACTTC. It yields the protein CATSRAQGLSYEQYF.